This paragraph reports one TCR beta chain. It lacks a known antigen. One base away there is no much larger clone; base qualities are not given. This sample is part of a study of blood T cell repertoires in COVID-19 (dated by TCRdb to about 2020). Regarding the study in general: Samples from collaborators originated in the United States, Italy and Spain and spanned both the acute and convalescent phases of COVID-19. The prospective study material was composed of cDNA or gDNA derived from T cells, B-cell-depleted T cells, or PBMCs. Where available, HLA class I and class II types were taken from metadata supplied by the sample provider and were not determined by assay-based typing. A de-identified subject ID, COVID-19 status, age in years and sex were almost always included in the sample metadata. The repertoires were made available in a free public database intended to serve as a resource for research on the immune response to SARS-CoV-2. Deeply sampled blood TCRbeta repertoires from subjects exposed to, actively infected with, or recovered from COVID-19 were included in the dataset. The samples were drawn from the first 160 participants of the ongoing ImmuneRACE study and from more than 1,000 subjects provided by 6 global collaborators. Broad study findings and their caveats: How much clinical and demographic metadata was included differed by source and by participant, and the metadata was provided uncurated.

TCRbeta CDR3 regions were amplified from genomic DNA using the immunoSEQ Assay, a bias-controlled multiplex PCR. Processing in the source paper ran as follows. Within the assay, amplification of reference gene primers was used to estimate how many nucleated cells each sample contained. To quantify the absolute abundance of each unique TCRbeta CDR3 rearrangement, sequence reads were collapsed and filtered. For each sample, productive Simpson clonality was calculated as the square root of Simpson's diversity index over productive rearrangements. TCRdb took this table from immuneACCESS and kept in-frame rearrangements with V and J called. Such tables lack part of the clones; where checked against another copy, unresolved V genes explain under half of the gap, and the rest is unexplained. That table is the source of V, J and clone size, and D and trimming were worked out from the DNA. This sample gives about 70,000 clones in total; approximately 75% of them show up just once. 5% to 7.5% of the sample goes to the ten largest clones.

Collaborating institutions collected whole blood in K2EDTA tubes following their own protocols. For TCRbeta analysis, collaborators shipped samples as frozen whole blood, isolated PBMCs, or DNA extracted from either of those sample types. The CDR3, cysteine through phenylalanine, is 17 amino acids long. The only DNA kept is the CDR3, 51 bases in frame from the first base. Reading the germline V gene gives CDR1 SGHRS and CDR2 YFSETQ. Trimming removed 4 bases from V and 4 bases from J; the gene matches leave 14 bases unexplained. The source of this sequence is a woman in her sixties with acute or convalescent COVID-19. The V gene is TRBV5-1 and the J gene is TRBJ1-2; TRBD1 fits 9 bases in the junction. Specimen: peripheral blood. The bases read TGCGCCAGCAGCCCAAGGACAGGGGATTCCTCGGGCTATGGCTACACCTTC. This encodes CASSPRTGDSSGYGYTF.